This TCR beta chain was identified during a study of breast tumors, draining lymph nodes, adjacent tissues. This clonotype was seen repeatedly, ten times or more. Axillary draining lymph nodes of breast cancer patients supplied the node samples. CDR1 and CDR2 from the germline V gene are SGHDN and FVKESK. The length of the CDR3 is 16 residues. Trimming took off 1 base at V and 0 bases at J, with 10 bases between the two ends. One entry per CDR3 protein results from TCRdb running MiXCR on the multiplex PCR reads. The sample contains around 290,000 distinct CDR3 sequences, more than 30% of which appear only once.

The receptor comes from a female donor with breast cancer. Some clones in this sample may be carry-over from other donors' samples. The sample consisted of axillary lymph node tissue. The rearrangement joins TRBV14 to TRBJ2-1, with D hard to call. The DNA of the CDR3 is TGTGCCAGCAGCCAAGGCTCGGATCTCTCCTACAATGAGCAGTTCTTC. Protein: CASSQGSDLSYNEQFF.